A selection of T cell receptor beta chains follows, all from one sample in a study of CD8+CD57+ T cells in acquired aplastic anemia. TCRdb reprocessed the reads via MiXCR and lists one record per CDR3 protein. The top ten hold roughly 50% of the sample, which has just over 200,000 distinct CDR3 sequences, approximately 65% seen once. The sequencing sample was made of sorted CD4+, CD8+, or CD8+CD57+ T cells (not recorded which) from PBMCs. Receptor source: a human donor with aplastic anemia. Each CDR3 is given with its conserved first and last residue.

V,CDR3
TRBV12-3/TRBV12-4,CASSPTGTGNTGELFF
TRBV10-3,CAISEREGLREQYF
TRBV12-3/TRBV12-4,CARSFTGGRAFF
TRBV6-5,CASSRAGGRTDTQYF
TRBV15,CATSRDRAGSSYEQYF
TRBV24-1,CATSDRTGGVMNEQFF
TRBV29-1,CSVGGRSANTGELFF
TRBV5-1,CASSFWDRSSYEQYF
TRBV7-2,CASSSFGFQVNQPQHF
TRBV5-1,CASSLARQGDSPLHF
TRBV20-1,CSARVGSSTDTQYF
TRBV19,CASSTDREYGYTF
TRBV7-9,CASSLVGTDTEAFF
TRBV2,CAKTSGPLVGYTF
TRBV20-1,CSAKGVAGASTDTQYF
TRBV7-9,CASSRYTGTGVEQYF
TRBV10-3,CASSLSWGSYEQYF
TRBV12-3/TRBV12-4,CASSLSGQGLAPLHF
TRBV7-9,CASSPSGANETQYF
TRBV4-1,CASSQSPGLRAPDTQYF
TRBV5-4,CASNYRGREDTQYF
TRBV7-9,CASSPPGRGHEKLFF